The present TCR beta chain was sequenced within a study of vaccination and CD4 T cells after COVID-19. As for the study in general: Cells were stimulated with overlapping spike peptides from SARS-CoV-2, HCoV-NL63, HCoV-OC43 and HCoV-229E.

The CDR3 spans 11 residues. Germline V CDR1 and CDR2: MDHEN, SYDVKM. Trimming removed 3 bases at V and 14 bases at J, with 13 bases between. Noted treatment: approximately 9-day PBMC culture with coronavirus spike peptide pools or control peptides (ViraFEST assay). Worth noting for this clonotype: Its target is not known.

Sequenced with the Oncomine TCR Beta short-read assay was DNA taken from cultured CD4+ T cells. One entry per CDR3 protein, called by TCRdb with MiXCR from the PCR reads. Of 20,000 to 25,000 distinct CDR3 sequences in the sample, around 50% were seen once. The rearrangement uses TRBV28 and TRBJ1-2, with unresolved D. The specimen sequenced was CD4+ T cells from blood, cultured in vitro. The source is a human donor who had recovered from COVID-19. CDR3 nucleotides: TGTGCCAGCAGTTTCGCCGCGCCTTCTACCTTC. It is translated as CASSFAAPSTF.